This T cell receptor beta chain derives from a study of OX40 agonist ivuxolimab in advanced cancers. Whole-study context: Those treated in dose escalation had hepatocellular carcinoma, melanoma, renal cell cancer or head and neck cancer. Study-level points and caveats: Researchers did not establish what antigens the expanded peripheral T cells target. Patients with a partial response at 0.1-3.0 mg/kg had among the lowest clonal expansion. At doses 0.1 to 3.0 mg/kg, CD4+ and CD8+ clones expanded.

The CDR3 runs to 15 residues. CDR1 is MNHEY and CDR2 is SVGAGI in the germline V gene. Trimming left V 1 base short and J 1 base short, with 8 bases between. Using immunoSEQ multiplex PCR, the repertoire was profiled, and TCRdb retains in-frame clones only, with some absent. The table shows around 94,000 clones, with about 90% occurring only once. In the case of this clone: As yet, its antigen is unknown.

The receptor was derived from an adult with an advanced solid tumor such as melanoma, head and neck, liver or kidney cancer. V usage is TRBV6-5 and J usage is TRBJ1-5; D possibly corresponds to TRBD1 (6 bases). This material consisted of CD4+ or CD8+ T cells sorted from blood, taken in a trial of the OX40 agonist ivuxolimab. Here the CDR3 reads CASSYLQGSNQPQHF. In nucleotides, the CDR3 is TGTGCCAGCAGTTACTTGCAGGGGAGCAATCAGCCCCAGCATTTT.